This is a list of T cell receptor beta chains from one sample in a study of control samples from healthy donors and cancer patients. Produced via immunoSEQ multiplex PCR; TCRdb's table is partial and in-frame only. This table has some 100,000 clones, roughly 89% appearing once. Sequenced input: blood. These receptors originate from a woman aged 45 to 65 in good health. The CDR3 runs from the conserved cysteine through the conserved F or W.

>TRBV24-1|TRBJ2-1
CATSQDGLNEQFF
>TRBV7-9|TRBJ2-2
CASSRDRARHTGELFF
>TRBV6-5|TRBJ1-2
CASSPGTANYGYTF
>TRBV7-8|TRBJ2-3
CASSLRGGVTDTQYF
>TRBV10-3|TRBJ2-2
CAISEMGGELFF
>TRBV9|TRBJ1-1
CASSVARYMNTEAFF
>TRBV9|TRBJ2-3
CASSATSGGPTDTQYF
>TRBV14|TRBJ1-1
CASSLMGMNTEAFF
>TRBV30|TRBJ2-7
CAWRPTPAGVTYEQYF
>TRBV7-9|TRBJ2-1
CASSAGLAGVWEQFF
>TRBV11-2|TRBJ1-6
CASSPNAVGGKGSPLHF
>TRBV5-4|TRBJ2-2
CASRDERMNTGELFF
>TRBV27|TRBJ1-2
CASSGSTVDYGYTF
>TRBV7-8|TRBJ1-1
CASSPRWGGITEAFF
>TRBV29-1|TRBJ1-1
CSTRQGNYAEAFF
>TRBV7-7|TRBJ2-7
CASSLRQHYEQYF
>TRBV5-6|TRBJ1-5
CASSLGIAGANQPQHF
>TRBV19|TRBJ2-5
CASSIRETQYF
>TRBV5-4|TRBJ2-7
CASSLSPLGTEQYF
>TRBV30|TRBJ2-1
CAWTSPGTGSNEQFF
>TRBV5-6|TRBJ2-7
CASSLPGKDYEQYF
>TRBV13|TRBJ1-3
CASSLGPGGSSGNTIYF
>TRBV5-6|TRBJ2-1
CASRMRGVAGTRVEQFF
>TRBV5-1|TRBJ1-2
CASSLDGANYGYTF
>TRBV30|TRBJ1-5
CAFRQGNQPQHF
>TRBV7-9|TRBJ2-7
CASTQSTLSGYEQYF
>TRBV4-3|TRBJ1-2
CASSQPGGRYGYTF